The sequence of this T cell receptor (beta chain) was determined in a study of blood T cell repertoires in COVID-19. Assay: immunoSEQ multiplex PCR; the TCRdb copy retains only in-frame clones and omits some. The data contain roughly 400,000 clones, roughly nine tenths of them seen just once; the ten biggest clones take up roughly 0.9%. Trimming pared 2 bases from V and 2 bases from J, leaving 15 bases between. Germline CDR1 reads SGHRS; CDR2 reads YFSETQ. CDR3 length: 16 residues. This TCR came from a woman in her forties who had been exposed to COVID-19. Sample: PBMCs or T cells enriched from blood (not recorded which). This chain connects TRBV5-1 to TRBJ2-3; TRBD2 is a possible D gene (6 bases). CDR3 loop: CASSFGGPRNTDTQYF. CDR3 DNA sequence: TGCGCCAGCAGCTTCGGGGGACCTAGGAACACAGATACGCAGTATTTT.